The next 26 T cell receptor beta chains were all read from a single sample in a study of chemoradiotherapy in HPV16-positive cancers. The table came from immunoSEQ multiplex PCR; TCRdb's copy has only in-frame clones and leaves some out. In the table there are about 68,000 clones, roughly 86% of which are singletons. This specimen consisted of blood, obtained from a patient who underwent chemoradiotherapy. Source of these receptors: a human donor with HPV-associated anogenital cancer.

This clone was seen more than once but under ten times. The chain joins TRBV10-2 to TRBJ2-7, with D perhaps matching TRBD2 (5 bases). Trimming shortened V by 4 bases and J by 6 bases, and 16 bases separated the two germline ends. Germline V gives CDR1 WSHSY, CDR2 SAAADI. The CDR3 runs 14 residues. The CDR3 reads CASSVSQEGSEQYF. As DNA, the CDR3 is TGCGCCAGCAGTGTGAGCCAGGAAGGGAGCGAGCAGTACTTC.

This chain connects TRBV7-9 to TRBJ2-3; no clear D. Trimming pared 1 base from V and 0 bases from J, leaving 2 bases between. CDR1 SEHNR and CDR2 FQNEAQ come from the germline V gene (reference sequence). The CDR3 runs 13 residues. CDR3 in DNA: TGTGCCAGCAGCTTAGGGAGCACAGATACGCAGTATTTT. Amino acids: CASSLGSTDTQYF.

The gene calls are TRBV27 and TRBJ1-5; tentative D call: TRBD1 (6 bases). Deletions cut 5 bases from V and 7 bases from J, with 15 bases between. The CDR3 covers 14 residues. The V gene's germline CDR1 is MNHEY and CDR2 SMNVEV (reference sequence). CDR3 nucleotides: TGTGCCAGCAGTGTAACAGGGTCGGCCCAGCCCCAGCATTTT. Its protein product is CASSVTGSAQPQHF.

This clone was detected only once. V and J are TRBV14 and TRBJ1-1; D is uncertain. CDR3 size: 13 residues. Trimming left V 2 bases short and J 4 bases short, with 8 bases between. Germline CDR1 reads SGHDN; CDR2 reads FVKESK. Written as DNA, the CDR3 is TGTGCCAGCAGCCAACAACAATTCACTGAAGCTTTCTTT. Translated, it gives CASSQQQFTEAFF.

The rearrangement links TRBV7-9 to TRBJ2-7, with TRBD2 identical over 8 bases. Germline V CDR1 and CDR2: SEHNR, FQNEAQ (reference sequence). This CDR3 has 14 residues. The V segment lost 4 bases and the J segment 1 base; nucleotides outside the gene matches: 3. The DNA of the CDR3 is TGTGCCAGCAGCTCAAGCGGGAGTTCCTACGAGCAGTACTTC. Amino acid sequence: CASSSSGSSYEQYF.

This chain uses TRBV5-1 with TRBJ2-1; 8 bases map to TRBD2. Germline CDR1 and CDR2: SGHRS and YFSETQ. This CDR3 comprises 15 residues. The ends lost 0 bases at V and 4 bases at J; junction bases unmatched: 3. The CDR3, as DNA: TGCGCCAGCAGCTTGGGCGGGAGGCTTTACAATGAGCAGTTCTTC. Amino acid sequence: CASSLGGRLYNEQFF. Drawing the rest from reference TRBV5-1 and TRBJ2-1, the complete variable domain is KAGVTQTPRYLIKTRGQQVTLSCSPISGHRSVSWYQQTPGQGLQFLFEYFSETQRNKGNFPGRFSGRQFSNSRSEMNVSTLELGDSALYLCASSLGGRLYNEQFFGPGTRLTVL.

This CDR3 reads CSARNNYGYTF. The CDR3 DNA follows: TGCAGTGCTAGAAATAACTATGGCTACACCTTC. V and J are TRBV20-1 and TRBJ1-2; no definite D call. Germline CDR1 and CDR2: DFQATT and SNEGSKA (reference sequence). The CDR3 sequence is 11 residues long. The germline V and J ends were trimmed by 2 bases and 1 base, with 2 bases remaining between them.

This clone came up once. The chain combines TRBV30 with TRBJ2-3; TRBD1 is a possible D gene (6 bases). Germline V gene lookup returns CDR1 GTSNPN and CDR2 SVGIG (reference sequence). V shed 0 bases and J shed 2 bases, with 12 bases lying between them. The CDR3 is 15 amino acids. The CDR3 spells CAWSVLGASTDTQYF. The CDR3 coding sequence is TGTGCCTGGAGTGTGCTGGGGGCCTCCACAGATACGCAGTATTTT.

This clone has a handful of counts. This rearrangement joins TRBV5-4 to TRBJ2-3, with D possibly being TRBD2 (5 bases). The CDR3 is 14 residues long. V was pared by 4 bases and J by 0 bases, with 9 bases between. Germline values: CDR1 SGHNT, CDR2 YYREEE (reference sequence). CDR3 region: CASSTWTSTDTQYF. In DNA, the CDR3 is TGTGCCAGCAGCACATGGACTAGCACAGATACGCAGTATTTT.

This clone has only one observation. This rearrangement joins TRBV7-8 to TRBJ1-1; 8 bases match TRBD1. The CDR3 sequence is 15 residues long. Germline values: CDR1 SGHVS, CDR2 FQNEAQ. J was trimmed by 0 bases and V by 0 bases; bases with no gene match: 0. The CDR3 bases are TGTGCCAGCAGCTTAGCGACAGGGGTGAACACTGAAGCTTTCTTT. Translation gives CASSLATGVNTEAFF. The full variable domain, completed using reference TRBV7-8 and TRBJ1-1, is GAGVSQSPRYKVAKRGQDVALRCDPISGHVSLFWYQQALGQGPEFLTYFQNEAQLDKSGLPSDRFFAERPEGSVSTLKIQRTQQEDSAVYLCASSLATGVNTEAFFGQGTRLTVV.

The rearrangement links TRBV7-3 to TRBJ1-1, with TRBD1 matching over 8 bases. The CDR3 sequence is 13 residues long. V lost 5 bases, J lost 3 bases, and 2 bases stayed unmatched. Germline CDR1 and CDR2: SGHTA and FQGTGA. CDR3 nucleotides: TGTGCCAGCAGCGAGACAGGGGACACTGAAGCTTTCTTT. As protein: CASSETGDTEAFF. Full variable domain (missing parts from reference TRBV7-3 and TRBJ1-1): GAGVSQTPSNKVTEKGKYVELRCDPISGHTALYWYRQSLGQGPEFLIYFQGTGAADDSGLPNDRFFAVRPEGSVSTLKIQRTERGDSAVYLCASSETGDTEAFFGQGTRLTVV.

The chain employs TRBV7-3 and TRBJ2-3; 7 nucleotides line up with TRBD2. Per the germline V gene, CDR1 is SGHTA and CDR2 is FQGTGA. This CDR3 has 14 amino acids. After removal of 7 bases from V and 2 bases from J, the junction contained 6 bases not matched to a gene. DNA for the CDR3: TGTGCCAGCAAAACGGGGGGTCACACAGATACGCAGTATTTT. It yields the protein CASKTGGHTDTQYF. Filled out from reference TRBV7-3 and TRBJ2-3, the complete variable domain reads GAGVSQTPSNKVTEKGKYVELRCDPISGHTALYWYRQSLGQGPEFLIYFQGTGAADDSGLPNDRFFAVRPEGSVSTLKIQRTERGDSAVYLCASKTGGHTDTQYFGPGTRLTVL.

The chain recombines TRBV6-6 with TRBJ2-3; D is ambiguous. The ends were cut back, 5 bases at V and 2 bases at J, with 5 bases in the middle. Germline-derived CDR1 and CDR2 are MNHNY and SVGAGI (reference sequence). The CDR3 loop spans 12 amino acids. The CDR3 DNA sequence: TGTGCCAGCAGTCCGATCACAGATACGCAGTATTTT. This sequence encodes CASSPITDTQYF.

The chain is built from TRBV10-3 and TRBJ2-5; TRBD2 aligns across 13 bases. The V and J ends lost 4 bases and 2 bases, in that order; junction bases with no gene match: 7. This CDR3 has 17 residues. The germline gives CDR1 ENHRY, CDR2 SYGVKD. The CDR3 region is CAISATSGRGGQETQYF. The CDR3 nucleotides read TGTGCCATCAGTGCTACTAGCGGGAGGGGGGGACAAGAGACCCAGTACTTC.

The CDR3 reads CASSLGTAGNEQFF. The CDR3 region has the DNA TGCGCCAGCAGCTTGGGTACAGCAGGTAATGAGCAGTTCTTC. The chain combines TRBV5-1 with TRBJ2-1; D unresolved. Germline-derived CDR1 and CDR2 are SGHRS and YFSETQ. Trimming took off 0 bases at V and 7 bases at J, with 11 bases between the two ends. The CDR3 loop spans 14 amino acids.

The sample holds one count of this clone. This chain links TRBV5-1 with TRBJ2-5; 8 nucleotides align to TRBD1. The J call may be in error: the DNA end matches TRBJ2-7 better. This CDR3 is 15 amino acids long. Germline values: CDR1 SGHRS, CDR2 YFSETQ. The CDR3 reads CASRYNDRGIYEQYF. The CDR3 DNA sequence: TGCGCCAGCAGATACAACGACAGGGGTATCTACGAGCAGTACTTC.

CDR3 amino acids: CASSRGQGAFEKLFF. Written as DNA, the CDR3 is TGTGCCAGCAGCCGCGGACAGGGGGCATTTGAAAAACTGTTTTTT. This sequence joins TRBV11-2 and TRBJ1-4, with 11 bases matching TRBD1. The CDR3 contains 15 residues. Per germline, CDR1 SGHAT and CDR2 FQNNGV. Losses at the gene ends were 5 bases for V and 7 bases for J; bases not matched to a gene: 6.

The V and J genes are TRBV29-1 and TRBJ2-3; 10 nucleotides align to TRBD1. CDR3 length: 14 residues. J gave up 3 bases and V 8 bases, and 8 bases lay outside the gene matches. The germline gives CDR1 SQVTM, CDR2 ANQGSEA. The chain's CDR3 is CSTSRDRGTDTQYF. The CDR3 DNA sequence: TGCAGCACCTCCCGGGACAGGGGTACAGATACGCAGTATTTT.

The chain couples TRBV5-6 to TRBJ1-6; D call uncertain. Trimming took 0 bases from V and 6 from J, leaving 13 bases between them. Per germline, CDR1 SGHDT and CDR2 YYEEEE. The CDR3 extends over 16 amino acids. CDR3 sequence: CASSLAQSWGNSPLHF. The CDR3 DNA is TGTGCCAGCAGCTTGGCGCAGTCCTGGGGTAATTCACCCCTCCACTTT.

The rearrangement uses TRBV5-6 and TRBJ2-7; 8 bases fit TRBD1. The V and J ends lost 0 bases and 3 bases, in that order; junction bases with no gene match: 8. Germline loops: CDR1 SGHDT, CDR2 YYEEEE. This CDR3 has 16 amino acids. The CDR3 DNA sequence: TGTGCCAGCAGCTTGGGGCAGGGGGCCTTCGACTACGAGCAGTACTTC. It encodes CASSLGQGAFDYEQYF.

The chain recombines TRBV11-3 with TRBJ2-3, with TRBD1 as a possible D gene (5 bases). Between the trimmed V and J ends, which lost 1 base and 1 base, there was a span of 12 bases. CDR1 SGHNT and CDR2 YENEEA come from the germline V gene. The CDR3 spans 16 residues. The CDR3, as DNA: TGTGCCAGCAGCTTAGGGCAGGGTCCGGGCACAGATACGCAGTATTTT. Encoded protein: CASSLGQGPGTDTQYF.

The CDR3 DNA follows: TGTGCCAGCAGTAGGGACGGGCTTGAAGCTTTCTTT. Translation gives CASSRDGLEAFF. V is TRBV6-5 and J is TRBJ1-1; a weak D match, TRBD1 (5 bases). The ends were cut back, 5 bases at V and 7 bases at J, with 11 bases in the middle. From germline, CDR1 is MNHEY and CDR2 SVGAGI. This CDR3 region has 12 residues.

The V call is TRBV7-8, the J call TRBJ1-1, with D uncertain. This CDR3 spans 13 amino acids. The V end lost 5 bases, the J end lost 5 bases, and 12 bases lay between the germline ends. The V gene's germline CDR1 is SGHVS and CDR2 FQNEAQ. This CDR3 is CASSPNWGTEAFF. In DNA, the CDR3 is TGTGCCAGCAGCCCCAATTGGGGAACTGAAGCTTTCTTT.

This chain connects TRBV28 to TRBJ1-3, with D uncertain. The germline V and J ends were trimmed by 4 bases and 2 bases, with 15 bases remaining between them. The CDR3 contains 16 residues. The V gene's germline CDR1 is MDHEN and CDR2 SYDVKM. The CDR3 here is CASSSITLRTGNTIYF. As DNA, the CDR3 is TGTGCCAGCAGTTCGATCACCCTCCGGACTGGAAACACCATATATTTT.

The genes are TRBV5-4 and TRBJ1-2; D call uncertain. The CDR3 totals 13 residues. Germline V gene lookup returns CDR1 SGHNT and CDR2 YYREEE (reference sequence). V was cut by 0 bases and J by 5 bases, with 8 bases left in between. DNA of the CDR3: TGTGCCAGCAGCTTGGTTCAGGAATATGGCTACACCTTC. Residues: CASSLVQEYGYTF.

V usage is TRBV5-8 and J usage is TRBJ2-7, with 8 bases aligning to TRBD1. The V segment lost 5 bases and the J segment 7 bases; nucleotides outside the gene matches: 14. This CDR3 is 15 amino acids long. The germline CDR1 and CDR2 sequences are SGHTS and YDEGEE. The CDR3 region is CASRLKGARGREQYF. CDR3 DNA: TGTGCCAGCAGGCTGAAAGGGGCCAGGGGGCGGGAGCAGTACTTC.